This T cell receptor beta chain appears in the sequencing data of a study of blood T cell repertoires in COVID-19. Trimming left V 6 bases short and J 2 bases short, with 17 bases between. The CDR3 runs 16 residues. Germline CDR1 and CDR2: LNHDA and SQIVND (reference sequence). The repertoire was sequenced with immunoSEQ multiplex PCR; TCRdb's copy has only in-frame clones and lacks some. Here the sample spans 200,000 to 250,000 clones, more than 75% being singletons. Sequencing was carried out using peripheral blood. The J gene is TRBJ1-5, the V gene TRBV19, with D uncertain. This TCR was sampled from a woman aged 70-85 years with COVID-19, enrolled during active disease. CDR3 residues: CASRFTGRAGNQPQHF. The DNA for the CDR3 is TGTGCCAGTAGATTTACGGGGAGGGCTGGCAATCAGCCCCAGCATTTT.